This record covers a single TCR beta chain. Sequenced by immunoSEQ multiplex PCR; TCRdb stores in-frame clones only, minus some. There are tens of thousands of clones in the sample; more than 75% occur only once, and over 15% lies in the top ten. The data originate from a study of radiotherapy plus CTLA-4 blockade in lung cancer. About the study: Objective responses were observed in about a sixth of patients, and disease control was achieved by 31%.

CDR1 and CDR2 from the germline V gene are MDHEN and SYDVKM. The V and J ends lost 6 bases and 2 bases, in that order; junction bases with no gene match: 4. The CDR3 has 15 residues. The rearrangement links TRBV28 to TRBJ2-3; 11 nucleotides agree with TRBD2. Sequencing used peripheral blood, obtained from a patient treated with radiotherapy plus ipilimumab. The receptor was derived from a human donor with non-small cell lung cancer that progressed on radiotherapy plus ipilimumab. In nucleotides, the CDR3 is TGTGCCAGCAGGGGACTAGCGGAATACACAGATACGCAGTATTTT. It is translated as CASRGLAEYTDTQYF.